Listed here are 17 T cell receptor beta chains from one sample, sequenced in a study of cytomegalovirus exposure and HLA in healthy donors (dated by TCRdb to 2017 to 2019). The receptor library was made with the immunoSEQ multiplex PCR assay. For the multiplex PCR, a mixture combining 60 forward primers for TCR Vbeta segments and 13 reverse primers for TCR Jbeta segments was used. TCRdb's version of the immuneACCESS table is confined to in-frame rearrangements and falls short of the full clone set. An unresolved V gene accounts for under half of the shortfall where checked; the remainder is of unknown origin. The sample data list about 150,000 clones, and approximately 71% of these were observed just once. The ten largest clonotypes hold around 9.3% of the sample. Sequenced: PBMCs. The receptors derive from a man under 40 in good health and CMV-seropositive.

The chain has TRBV27 and TRBJ1-2; 9 nucleotides align to TRBD1. Germline V lookup: CDR1 MNHEY, CDR2 SMNVEV (reference sequence). V lost 6 bases and J lost 7; bases outside the gene matches: 9. This CDR3 is 14 amino acids long. This CDR3 reads CASSRGDREGGYTF. DNA for the CDR3: TGTGCCAGCAGCCGGGGGGACAGGGAGGGTGGCTACACCTTC.

The rearrangement uses TRBV4-1 and TRBJ2-3, with TRBD2 matching over 10 bases. This CDR3 has 16 residues. V gave up 4 bases and J gave up 3 bases; unmatched junction bases: 7. CDR1 is MGHRA, CDR2 YSYEKL, per germline. The CDR3 protein is CASSPSLAGLTDTQYF. The CDR3 DNA reads as TGCGCCAGCAGCCCCTCACTAGCGGGGTTGACAGATACGCAGTATTTT.

This clone was observed a handful of times. This chain connects TRBV27 to TRBJ2-7; 7 nucleotides line up with TRBD2. In germline, CDR1 is MNHEY, CDR2 SMNVEV (reference sequence). The CDR3 totals 16 residues. V trimming: 4 bases; J trimming: 2 bases; junction bases outside the gene matches: 11. For the CDR3, the DNA is TGTGCCAGCAGTTCCACTCTTTCTAGCGGAACCTACGAGCAGTACTTC. Protein product: CASSSTLSSGTYEQYF.

V usage is TRBV19 and J usage is TRBJ2-1; 8 bases map to TRBD2. CDR3 length: 17 amino acids. From germline, CDR1 is LNHDA and CDR2 SQIVND (reference sequence). With V trimmed by 5 bases and J by 6 bases, 15 bases remained unmatched. CDR3 amino acids: CASSFPAGTSFINEQFF. CDR3 sequence (DNA): TGTGCCAGTAGTTTCCCGGCCGGGACTAGTTTTATCAATGAGCAGTTCTTC.

J is TRBJ2-7 and V is TRBV6-5; TRBD1 matches 8 bases. The germline V gene encodes CDR1 MNHEY and CDR2 SVGAGI. V lost 7 bases to trimming and J lost 2 bases; unmatched junction nucleotides: 7. This CDR3 has 14 amino acids. CDR3 amino acids: CASKRGQGTYEQYF. The CDR3 DNA is TGTGCCAGCAAGAGAGGACAGGGAACCTACGAGCAGTACTTC.

This clone was counted once. The chain uses TRBV6-1 and TRBJ1-5, with a possible D match to TRBD1 (5 bases). The CDR3 is made up of 13 amino acids. Germline assignment: CDR1 MNHNS and CDR2 SASEGT. V was cut by 2 bases and J by 5 bases, with 7 bases left in between. The CDR3 loop is CASSEQGDQPQHF. The DNA for the CDR3 is TGTGCCAGCAGTGAACAAGGGGATCAGCCCCAGCATTTT.

On this clone: The junction shows a germline mismatch at one end, possibly a read error. Other DNA sequences in this specimen translate into the identical CDR3. This chain connects TRBV5-6 to TRBJ2-7, with 8 bases matching TRBD1. Germline lookup yields CDR1 SGHDT and CDR2 YYEEEE. The CDR3 sequence is 15 residues long. The CDR3 sequence is CASSSRDRKTYEQYF. The CDR3 DNA reads as TGCGCCAGCAGCTCCCGGGACAGGAAGACCTACGAGCAGTACTTC.

The chain joins TRBV28 to TRBJ1-3, with 7 nucleotides matching TRBD1. The V gene's germline CDR1 is MDHEN and CDR2 SYDVKM. The CDR3 has 14 amino acids. With 10 bases clipped from V and 0 bases from J, the junction kept 6 bases outside the gene matches. For the CDR3, the DNA is TGTGCCACCCGGACAGGTTTCTCTGGAAACACCATATATTTT. Translated, it gives CATRTGFSGNTIYF.

This chain joins TRBV7-9 and TRBJ1-2; no reliable D call. V lost 2 bases, J lost 8 bases, and 9 bases lay in between. CDR3 length equals 12 residues. Per the germline V gene, CDR1 is SEHNR and CDR2 is FQNEAQ (reference sequence). The CDR3: CASSLSGDGYTF. CDR3 DNA: TGTGCCAGCAGCTTATCGGGTGACGGCTACACCTTC.

The rearrangement links TRBV5-1 to TRBJ2-3; tentatively, D is TRBD2 (5 bases). The CDR3 runs 12 residues. Germline V gene sequence: CDR1 SGHRS, CDR2 YFSETQ. Trimming pared 0 bases from V and 11 bases from J, leaving 10 bases between. CDR3 loop: CASSLGEGEQYF. CDR3 DNA sequence: TGCGCCAGCAGCTTGGGAGAGGGAGAGCAGTATTTT. Complete variable domain (other parts from reference TRBV5-1 and TRBJ2-3): KAGVTQTPRYLIKTRGQQVTLSCSPISGHRSVSWYQQTPGQGLQFLFEYFSETQRNKGNFPGRFSGRQFSNSRSEMNVSTLELGDSALYLCASSLGEGEQYFGPGTRLTVL.

This clone was observed a handful of times. J is TRBJ1-5 and V is TRBV4-1; 9 bases align to TRBD1. Trimming cost V 1 base and J 7 bases; bases outside gene matches: 5. This CDR3 contains 15 residues. Germline-derived CDR1 and CDR2 are MGHRA and YSYEKL. The CDR3 DNA is TGCGCCAGCAGCCAAGTAACAGGGGGCGAGCAGCCCCAGCATTTT. Protein sequence: CASSQVTGGEQPQHF.

The chain is built from TRBV29-1 and TRBJ2-7, with 10 bases identical to TRBD2. J was trimmed by 2 bases and V by 4 bases; bases with no gene match: 2. In germline, CDR1 is SQVTM, CDR2 ANQGSEA. The CDR3 spans 13 residues. In DNA, the CDR3 is TGCAGCGTTGTCCTAGCGGGGGCCTACGAGCAGTACTTC. Translation: CSVVLAGAYEQYF.

The gene calls are TRBV5-1 and TRBJ2-5; no clear D gene. The CDR3 extends over 12 amino acids. V lost 2 bases and J 2 bases, leaving 4 bases between the germline ends. Germline lookup yields CDR1 SGHRS and CDR2 YFSETQ. As DNA, the CDR3 is TGCGCCAGCAGCTTCCTACAAGAGACCCAGTACTTC. This translates into CASSFLQETQYF.

This clone was seen at least ten times. V gene TRBV4-1 combines with J gene TRBJ1-1; a weak D match, TRBD1 (6 bases). Germline CDR1 is MGHRA and CDR2 is YSYEKL. The CDR3 is 18 residues long. V was pared by 0 bases and J by 3 bases, with 20 bases between. Here the CDR3 reads CASSQDQNVQGRYTEAFF. CDR3 sequence (DNA): TGCGCCAGCAGCCAAGATCAGAATGTACAGGGAAGGTACACTGAAGCTTTCTTT.

The chain employs TRBV5-1 and TRBJ2-1, with 7 positions matching TRBD2. V was clipped by 3 bases and J by 0 bases; unmatched bases: 12. This CDR3 contains 18 residues. In germline, CDR1 is SGHRS, CDR2 YFSETQ. DNA for the CDR3: TGCGCCAGCAGCTCACCCCCCCTAGCGGACAACTCCTACAATGAGCAGTTCTTC. It codes for CASSSPPLADNSYNEQFF.

This chain links TRBV12-5 with TRBJ1-2; 8 bases agree with TRBD1. With V trimmed by 5 bases and J by 7 bases, 15 bases remained unmatched. Germline V gives CDR1 LGHNT, CDR2 FRNRAP. The CDR3 runs 16 residues. CDR3 sequence reads: CASGPRTQGASSGYTF. For the CDR3, the DNA is TGTGCTAGTGGTCCTAGAACCCAGGGGGCGTCGAGTGGCTACACCTTC.

This rearrangement joins TRBV19 to TRBJ1-4; 7 bases line up with TRBD1. The CDR3 has 15 residues. Germline V gene sequence: CDR1 LNHDA, CDR2 SQIVND (reference sequence). The junction had 3 bases not matched to a gene; V was cut back by 1 base and J by 4 bases. The CDR3 DNA reads as TGTGCCAGTAGTATAGGAGGGACAGTTAATGAAAAACTGTTTTTT. This encodes CASSIGGTVNEKLFF. Full variable domain (outside the CDR3, taken from reference TRBV19 and TRBJ1-4): DGGITQSPKYLFRKEGQNVTLSCEQNLNHDAMYWYRQDPGQGLRLIYYSQIVNDFQKGDIAEGYSVSREKKESFPLTVTSAQKNPTAFYLCASSIGGTVNEKLFFGSGTQLSVL.